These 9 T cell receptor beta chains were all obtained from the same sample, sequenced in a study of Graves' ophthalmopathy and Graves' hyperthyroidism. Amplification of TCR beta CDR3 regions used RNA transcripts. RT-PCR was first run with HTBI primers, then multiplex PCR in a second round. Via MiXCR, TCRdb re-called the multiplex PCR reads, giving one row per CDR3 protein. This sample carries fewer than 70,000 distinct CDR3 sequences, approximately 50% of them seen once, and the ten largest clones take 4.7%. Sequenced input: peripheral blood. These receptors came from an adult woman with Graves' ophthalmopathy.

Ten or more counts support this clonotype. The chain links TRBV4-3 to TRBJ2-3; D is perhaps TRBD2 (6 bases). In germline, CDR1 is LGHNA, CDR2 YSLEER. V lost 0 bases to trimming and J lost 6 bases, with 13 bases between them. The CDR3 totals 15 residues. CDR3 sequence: CASSQDRRGYDTQYF. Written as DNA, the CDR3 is TGCGCCAGCAGCCAAGATAGGCGGGGTTATGATACGCAGTATTTT.

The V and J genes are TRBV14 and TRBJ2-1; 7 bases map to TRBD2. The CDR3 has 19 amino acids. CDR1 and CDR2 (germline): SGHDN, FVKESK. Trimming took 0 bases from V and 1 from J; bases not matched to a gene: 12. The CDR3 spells CASSQDRSFAGVSYNEQFF. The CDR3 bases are TGTGCCAGCAGCCAAGACCGTTCCTTTGCGGGAGTTTCCTACAATGAGCAGTTCTTC. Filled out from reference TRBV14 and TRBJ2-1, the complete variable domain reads EAGVTQFPSHSVIEKGQTVTLRCDPISGHDNLYWYRRVMGKEIKFLLHFVKESKQDESGMPNNRFLAERTGGTYSTLKVQPAELEDSGVYFCASSQDRSFAGVSYNEQFFGPGTRLTVL.

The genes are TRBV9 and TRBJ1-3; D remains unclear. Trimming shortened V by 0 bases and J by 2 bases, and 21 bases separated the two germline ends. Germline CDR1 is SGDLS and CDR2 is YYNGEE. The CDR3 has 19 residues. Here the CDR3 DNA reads TGTGCCAGCAGCGTAGCCCCGACGGTCTCTTGGCGAGCTGGAAACACCATATATTTT. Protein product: CASSVAPTVSWRAGNTIYF.

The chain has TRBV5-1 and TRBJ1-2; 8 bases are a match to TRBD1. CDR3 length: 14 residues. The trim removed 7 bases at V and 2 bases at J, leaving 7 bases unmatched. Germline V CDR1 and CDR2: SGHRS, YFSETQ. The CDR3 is CASSDRGGNYGYTF. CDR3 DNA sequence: TGCGCCAGCTCAGACAGGGGAGGGAACTATGGCTACACCTTC.

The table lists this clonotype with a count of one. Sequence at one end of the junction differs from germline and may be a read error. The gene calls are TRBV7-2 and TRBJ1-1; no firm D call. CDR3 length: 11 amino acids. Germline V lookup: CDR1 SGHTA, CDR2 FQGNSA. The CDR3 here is CAGSFTPEALF. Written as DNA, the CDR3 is TGTGCCGGCAGCTTTACACCTGAAGCTTTATTT.

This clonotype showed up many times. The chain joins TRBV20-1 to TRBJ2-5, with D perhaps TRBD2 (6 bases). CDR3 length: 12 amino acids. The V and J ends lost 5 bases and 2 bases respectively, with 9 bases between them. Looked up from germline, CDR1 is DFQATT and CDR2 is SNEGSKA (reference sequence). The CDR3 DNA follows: TGCAGTGCTCAGGGACTTCAAGAGACCCAGTACTTC. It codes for CSAQGLQETQYF.

The CDR3 DNA reads as TGTGCCAGTCTTGACAGGGTAGGGTCCTACAATGAGCATTTT. It yields the protein CASLDRVGSYNEHF. The V call is TRBV6-2 or TRBV6-3, the J call TRBJ1-5; 7 bases align to TRBD1. CDR3 length: 14 amino acids. The germline CDR1 and CDR2 sequences are MNHEY and SVGEGT. V shed 9 bases and J 14 bases; nucleotides not matched to a gene: 19.

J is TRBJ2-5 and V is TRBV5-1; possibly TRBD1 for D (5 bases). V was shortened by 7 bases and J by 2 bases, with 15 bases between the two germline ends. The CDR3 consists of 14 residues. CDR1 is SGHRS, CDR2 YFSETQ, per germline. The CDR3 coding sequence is TGCGCCAGCCGACAGAGGAGACAACAAGAGACCCAGTACTTC. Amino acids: CASRQRRQQETQYF.

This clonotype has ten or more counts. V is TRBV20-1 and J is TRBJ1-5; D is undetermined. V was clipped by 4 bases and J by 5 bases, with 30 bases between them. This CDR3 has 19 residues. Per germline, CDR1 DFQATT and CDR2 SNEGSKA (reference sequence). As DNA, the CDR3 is TGCAGTGCTACCCTATCCTTCGCGTTAGCGGCGGGAGTCGATCAGCCCCAGCATTTT. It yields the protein CSATLSFALAAGVDQPQHF.